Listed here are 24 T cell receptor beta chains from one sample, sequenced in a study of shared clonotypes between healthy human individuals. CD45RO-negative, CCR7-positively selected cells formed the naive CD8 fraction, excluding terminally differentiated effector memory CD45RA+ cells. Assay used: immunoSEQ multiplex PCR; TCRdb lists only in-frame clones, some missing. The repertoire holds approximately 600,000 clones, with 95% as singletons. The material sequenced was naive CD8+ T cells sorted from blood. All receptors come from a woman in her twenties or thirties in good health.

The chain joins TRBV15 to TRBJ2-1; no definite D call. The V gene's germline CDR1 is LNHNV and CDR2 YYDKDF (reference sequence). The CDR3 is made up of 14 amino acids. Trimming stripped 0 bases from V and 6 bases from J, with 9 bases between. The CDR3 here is CATSRDRKPNEQFF. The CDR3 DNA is TGTGCCACCAGCAGAGATCGTAAGCCCAATGAGCAGTTCTTC.

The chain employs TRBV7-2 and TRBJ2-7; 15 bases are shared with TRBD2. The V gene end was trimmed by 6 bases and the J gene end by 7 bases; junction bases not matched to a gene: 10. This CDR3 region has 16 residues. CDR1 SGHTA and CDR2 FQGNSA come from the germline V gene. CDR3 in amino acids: CASSSRTSGRAQEQYF. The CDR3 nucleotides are TGTGCCAGCAGTTCCAGGACTAGCGGGAGGGCACAGGAGCAGTACTTC.

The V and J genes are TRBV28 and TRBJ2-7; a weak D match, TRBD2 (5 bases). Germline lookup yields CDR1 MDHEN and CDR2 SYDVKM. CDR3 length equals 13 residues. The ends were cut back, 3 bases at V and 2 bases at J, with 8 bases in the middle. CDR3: CASSFNGAYEQYF. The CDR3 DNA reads TGTGCCAGCAGTTTTAACGGGGCCTACGAGCAGTACTTC.

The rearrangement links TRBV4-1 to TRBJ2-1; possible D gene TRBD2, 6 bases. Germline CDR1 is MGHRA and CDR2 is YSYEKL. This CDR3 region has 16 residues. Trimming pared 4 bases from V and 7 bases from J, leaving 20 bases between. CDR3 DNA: TGCGCCAGCAGCCCAGTAGCGGTTGGTAGTTTAAATGAGCAGTTCTTC. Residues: CASSPVAVGSLNEQFF.

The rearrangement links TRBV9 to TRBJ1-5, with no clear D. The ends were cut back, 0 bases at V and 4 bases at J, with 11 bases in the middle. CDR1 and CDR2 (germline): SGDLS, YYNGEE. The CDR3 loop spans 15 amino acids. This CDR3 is CASSVEPGVNQPQHF. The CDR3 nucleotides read TGTGCCAGCAGCGTAGAACCTGGGGTAAATCAGCCCCAGCATTTT. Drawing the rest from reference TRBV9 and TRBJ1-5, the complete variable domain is DSGVTQTPKHLITATGQRVTLRCSPRSGDLSVYWYQQSLDQGLQFLIQYYNGEERAKGNILERFSAQQFPDLHSELNLSSLELGDSALYFCASSVEPGVNQPQHFGDGTRLSIL.

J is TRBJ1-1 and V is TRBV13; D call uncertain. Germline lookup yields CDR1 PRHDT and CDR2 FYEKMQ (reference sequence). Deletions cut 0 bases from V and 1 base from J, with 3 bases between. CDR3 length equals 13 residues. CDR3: CASSLGSNTEAFF. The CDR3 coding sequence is TGTGCCAGCAGCTTAGGGTCGAACACTGAAGCTTTCTTT.

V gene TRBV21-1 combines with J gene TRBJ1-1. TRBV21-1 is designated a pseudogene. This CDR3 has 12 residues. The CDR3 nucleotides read TGTGCCAGACTCACGAGGAACACTGAAGCTTTCTTT. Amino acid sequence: CARLTRNTEAFF.

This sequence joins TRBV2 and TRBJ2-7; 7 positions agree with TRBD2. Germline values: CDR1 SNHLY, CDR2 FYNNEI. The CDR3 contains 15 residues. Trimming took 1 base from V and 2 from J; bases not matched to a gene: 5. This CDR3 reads CASSEVSSGTYEQYF. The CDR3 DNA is TGTGCCAGCAGTGAAGTGTCTAGCGGAACCTACGAGCAGTACTTC.

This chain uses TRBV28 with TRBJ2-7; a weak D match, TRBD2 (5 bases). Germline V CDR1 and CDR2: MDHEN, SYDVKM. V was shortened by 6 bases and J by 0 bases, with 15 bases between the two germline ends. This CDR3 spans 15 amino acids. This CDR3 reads CASSHRTGSSYEQYF. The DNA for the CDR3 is TGTGCCAGCAGCCATAGGACTGGGAGCTCCTACGAGCAGTACTTC. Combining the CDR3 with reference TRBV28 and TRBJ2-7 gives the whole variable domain DVKVTQSSRYLVKRTGEKVFLECVQDMDHENMFWYRQDPGLGLRLIYFSYDVKMKEKGDIPEGYSVSREKKERFSLILESASTNQTSMYLCASSHRTGSSYEQYFGPGTRLTVT.

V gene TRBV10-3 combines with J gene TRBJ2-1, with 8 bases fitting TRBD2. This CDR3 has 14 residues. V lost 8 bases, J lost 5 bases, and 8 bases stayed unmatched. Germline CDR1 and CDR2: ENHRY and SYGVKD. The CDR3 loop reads CAISLSGTNNEQFF. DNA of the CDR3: TGTGCCATCTCCCTTAGCGGGACCAACAATGAGCAGTTCTTC.

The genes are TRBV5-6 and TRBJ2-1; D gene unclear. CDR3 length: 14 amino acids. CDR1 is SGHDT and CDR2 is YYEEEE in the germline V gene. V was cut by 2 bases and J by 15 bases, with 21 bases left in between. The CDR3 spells CASSLRPRPRDPFF. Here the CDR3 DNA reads TGTGCCAGCAGCTTACGACCCCGGCCCCGAGACCCGTTCTTC.

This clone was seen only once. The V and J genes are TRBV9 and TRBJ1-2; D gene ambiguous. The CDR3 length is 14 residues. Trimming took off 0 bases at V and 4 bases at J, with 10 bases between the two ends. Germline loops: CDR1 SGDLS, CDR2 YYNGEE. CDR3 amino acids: CASSVDGSSYGYTF. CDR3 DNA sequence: TGTGCCAGCAGCGTAGACGGCAGCAGCTATGGCTACACCTTC.

The CDR3 DNA reads as TGTGCCAGCAGCGCGCCCATACAGGGGAAAGAGACCCAGTACTTC. This translates into CASSAPIQGKETQYF. The chain carries TRBV7-9 and TRBJ2-5; 7 bases match TRBD1. CDR1 and CDR2 (germline): SEHNR, FQNEAQ (reference sequence). The CDR3 spans 15 residues. The J segment lost 3 bases and the V segment lost 5 bases, leaving 9 bases of the junction unmatched.

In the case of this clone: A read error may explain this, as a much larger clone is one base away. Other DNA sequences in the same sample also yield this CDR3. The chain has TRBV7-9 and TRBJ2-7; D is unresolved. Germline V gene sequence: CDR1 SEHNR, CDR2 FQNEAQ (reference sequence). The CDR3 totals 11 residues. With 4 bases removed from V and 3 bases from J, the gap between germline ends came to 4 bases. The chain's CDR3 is CASSSDYEQYF. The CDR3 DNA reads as TGTGCCAGCAGCTCCGACTACGAGCAGTACTTC.

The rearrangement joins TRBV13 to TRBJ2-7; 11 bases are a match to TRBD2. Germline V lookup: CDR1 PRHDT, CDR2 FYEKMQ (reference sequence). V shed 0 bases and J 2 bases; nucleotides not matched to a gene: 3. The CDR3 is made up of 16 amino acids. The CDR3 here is CASSLGVGLAAYEQYF. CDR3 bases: TGTGCCAGCAGCTTAGGGGTGGGACTAGCGGCCTACGAGCAGTACTTC.

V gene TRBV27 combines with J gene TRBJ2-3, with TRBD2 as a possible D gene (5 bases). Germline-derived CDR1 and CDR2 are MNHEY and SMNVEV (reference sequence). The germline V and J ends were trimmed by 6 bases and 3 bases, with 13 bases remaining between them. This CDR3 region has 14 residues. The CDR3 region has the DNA TGTGCCAGCAGCGCCATACTAGGGACAGATACGCAGTATTTT. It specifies CASSAILGTDTQYF.

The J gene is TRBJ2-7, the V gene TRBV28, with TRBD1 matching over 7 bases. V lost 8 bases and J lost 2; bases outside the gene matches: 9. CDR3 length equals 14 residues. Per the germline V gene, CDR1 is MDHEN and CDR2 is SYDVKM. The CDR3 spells CASGYRGYTYEQYF. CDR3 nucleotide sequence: TGTGCCAGCGGGTACAGGGGCTATACCTACGAGCAGTACTTC.

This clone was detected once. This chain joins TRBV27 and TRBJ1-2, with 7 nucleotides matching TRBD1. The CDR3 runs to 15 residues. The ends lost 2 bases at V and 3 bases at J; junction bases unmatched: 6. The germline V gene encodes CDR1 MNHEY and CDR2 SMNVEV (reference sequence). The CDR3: CASSLLGTDYYGYTF. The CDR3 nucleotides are TGTGCCAGCAGTTTACTCGGGACAGATTACTATGGCTACACCTTC.

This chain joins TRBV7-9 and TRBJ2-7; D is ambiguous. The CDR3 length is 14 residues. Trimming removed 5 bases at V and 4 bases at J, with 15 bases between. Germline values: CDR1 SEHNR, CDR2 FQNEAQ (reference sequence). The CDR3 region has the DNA TGTGCCAGCAGCCCTTACGTGCAGACTTACGAGCAGTACTTC. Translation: CASSPYVQTYEQYF.

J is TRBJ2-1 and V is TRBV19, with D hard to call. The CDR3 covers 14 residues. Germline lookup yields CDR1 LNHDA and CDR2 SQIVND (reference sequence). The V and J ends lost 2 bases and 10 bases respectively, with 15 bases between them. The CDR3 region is CASSIWQSEGEQFF. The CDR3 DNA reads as TGTGCCAGTAGTATATGGCAGTCCGAAGGGGAGCAGTTCTTC.

CDR3 sequence reads: CASSFSADYEQYF. CDR3 in DNA: TGTGCCAGCAGCTTTTCGGCAGACTACGAGCAGTACTTC. The chain employs TRBV11-2 and TRBJ2-7; D gene unclear. V gave up 3 bases and J gave up 3 bases, with 9 bases separating them. Germline CDR1 reads SGHAT; CDR2 reads FQNNGV. The CDR3 contains 13 residues.

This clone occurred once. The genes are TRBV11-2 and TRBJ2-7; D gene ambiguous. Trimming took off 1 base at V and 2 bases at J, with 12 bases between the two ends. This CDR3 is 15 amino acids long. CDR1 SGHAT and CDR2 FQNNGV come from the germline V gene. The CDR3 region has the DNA TGTGCCAGCAGCTTAGTCAGTCCCCAGCCCTACGAGCAGTACTTC. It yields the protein CASSLVSPQPYEQYF.

CDR3 residues: CASSQAGGMDTEAFF. In nucleotides, the CDR3 is TGCGCCAGCAGCCAAGCCGGCGGGATGGACACTGAAGCTTTCTTT. The V call is TRBV4-1, the J call TRBJ1-1, with D unclear. Per germline, CDR1 MGHRA and CDR2 YSYEKL. The CDR3 runs to 15 residues. Trimming took off 1 base at V and 3 bases at J, with 12 bases between the two ends.

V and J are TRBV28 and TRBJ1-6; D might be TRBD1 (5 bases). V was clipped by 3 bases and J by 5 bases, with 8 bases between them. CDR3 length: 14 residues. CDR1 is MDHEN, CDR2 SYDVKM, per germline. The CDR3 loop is CASSLPGNNSPLHF. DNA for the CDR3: TGTGCCAGCAGTTTGCCAGGGAATAATTCACCCCTCCACTTT. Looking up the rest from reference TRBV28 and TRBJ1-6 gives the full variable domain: DVKVTQSSRYLVKRTGEKVFLECVQDMDHENMFWYRQDPGLGLRLIYFSYDVKMKEKGDIPEGYSVSREKKERFSLILESASTNQTSMYLCASSLPGNNSPLHFGNGTRLTVT.